This TCR beta chain was identified in a study of neurological immune-mediated disorders. The junction had 5 bases not matched to a gene; V was cut back by 2 bases and J by 1 base. CDR3 length equals 16 residues. From germline, CDR1 is MGHDK and CDR2 SYGVNS. This clonotype was found many times. Antigen specificity is unknown. General study results and limits: Private repertoires in all groups were suggested, as expanded clones shared no CDR3 amino acid sequences across subjects.

The authors produced cDNA by 5'RACE using 10-nucleotide random UMIs. Each CDR3 protein is one row after TCRdb ran MiXCR on the 5' RACE reads. The table lists about 49,000 distinct CDR3 sequences, less than 12% of them singletons. The time point was: longitudinal time-point 1 (baseline). The unsorted libraries were generated from a total of 2 million PBMCs, which had been stored in RNAlater at -80 C. This chain joins TRBV25-1 and TRBJ2-1, with 7 bases lining up with TRBD2. The TCR originated in a middle-aged woman in good health. Source material: PBMCs. The chain's CDR3 is CASSEKWGGSYNEQFF. CDR3 nucleotide sequence: TGTGCCAGCAGTGAAAAATGGGGGGGTTCCTACAATGAGCAGTTCTTC.